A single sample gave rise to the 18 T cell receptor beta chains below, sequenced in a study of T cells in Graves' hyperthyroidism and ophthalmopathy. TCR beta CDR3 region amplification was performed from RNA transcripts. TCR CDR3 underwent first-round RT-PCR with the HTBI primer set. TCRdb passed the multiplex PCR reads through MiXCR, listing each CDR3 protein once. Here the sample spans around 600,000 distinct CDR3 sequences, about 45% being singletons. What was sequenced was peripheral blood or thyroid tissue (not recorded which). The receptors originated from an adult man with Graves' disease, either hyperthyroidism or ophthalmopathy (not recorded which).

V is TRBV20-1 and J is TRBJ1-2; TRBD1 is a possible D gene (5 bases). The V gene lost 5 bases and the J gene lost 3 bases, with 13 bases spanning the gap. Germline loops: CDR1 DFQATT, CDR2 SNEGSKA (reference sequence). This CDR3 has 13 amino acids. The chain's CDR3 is CSAAMGGDYGYTF. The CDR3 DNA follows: TGCAGTGCTGCCATGGGGGGGGACTATGGCTACACCTTC.

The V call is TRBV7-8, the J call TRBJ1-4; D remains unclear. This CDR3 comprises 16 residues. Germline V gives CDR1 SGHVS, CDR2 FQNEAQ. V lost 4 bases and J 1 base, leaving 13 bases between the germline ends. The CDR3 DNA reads TGTGCCAGCAGCTCCAGGACTAGCGGAACTAATGAAAAACTGTTTTTT. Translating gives CASSSRTSGTNEKLFF.

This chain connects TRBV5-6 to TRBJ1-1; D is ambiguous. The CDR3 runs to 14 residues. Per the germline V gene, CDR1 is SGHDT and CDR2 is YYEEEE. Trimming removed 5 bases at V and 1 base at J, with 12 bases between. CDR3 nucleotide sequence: TGTGCCAGCAGTTCCAGAAGGGCGAACACTGAAGCTTTCTTT. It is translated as CASSSRRANTEAFF.

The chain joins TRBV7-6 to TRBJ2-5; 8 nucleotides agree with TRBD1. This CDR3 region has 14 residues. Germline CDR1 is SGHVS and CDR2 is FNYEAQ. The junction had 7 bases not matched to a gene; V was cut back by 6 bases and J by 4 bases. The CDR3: CASRTGGSRETQYF. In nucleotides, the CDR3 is TGTGCCAGCAGAACAGGGGGTTCGAGAGAGACCCAGTACTTC.

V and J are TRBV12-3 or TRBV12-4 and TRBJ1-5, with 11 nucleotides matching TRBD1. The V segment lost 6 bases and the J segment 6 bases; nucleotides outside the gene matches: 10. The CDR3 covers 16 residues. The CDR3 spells CASSLLDRGQGQPQHF. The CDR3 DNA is TGTGCCAGCAGCTTACTGGACAGGGGGCAGGGTCAGCCCCAGCATTTT.

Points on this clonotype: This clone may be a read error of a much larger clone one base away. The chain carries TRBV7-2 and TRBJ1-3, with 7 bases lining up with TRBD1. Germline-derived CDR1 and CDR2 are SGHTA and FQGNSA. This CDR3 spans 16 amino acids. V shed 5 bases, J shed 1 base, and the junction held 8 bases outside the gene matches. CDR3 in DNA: TGTGCCAGCAGCCACCCAACACAGGGGTCTGGAAACACCATATATTTT. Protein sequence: CASSHPTQGSGNTIYF. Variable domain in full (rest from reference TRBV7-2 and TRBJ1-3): GAGVSQSPSNKVTEKGKDVELRCDPISGHTALYWYRQSLGQGLEFLIYFQGNSAPDKSGLPSDRFSAERTGGSVSTLTIQRTQQEDSAVYLCASSHPTQGSGNTIYFGEGSWLTVV.

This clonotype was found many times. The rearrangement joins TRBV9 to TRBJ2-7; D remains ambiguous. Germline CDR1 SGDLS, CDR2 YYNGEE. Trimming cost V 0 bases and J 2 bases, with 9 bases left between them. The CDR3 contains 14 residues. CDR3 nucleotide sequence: TGTGCCAGCAGCGTAGGGCAGGACCCCTACGAGCAGTACTTC. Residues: CASSVGQDPYEQYF.

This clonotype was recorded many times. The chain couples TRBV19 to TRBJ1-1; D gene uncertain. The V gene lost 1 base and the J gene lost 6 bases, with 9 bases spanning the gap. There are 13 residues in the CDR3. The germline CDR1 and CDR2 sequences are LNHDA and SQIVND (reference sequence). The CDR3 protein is CASSIGTASEAFF. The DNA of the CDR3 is TGTGCCAGTAGTATAGGGACGGCTTCTGAAGCTTTCTTT.

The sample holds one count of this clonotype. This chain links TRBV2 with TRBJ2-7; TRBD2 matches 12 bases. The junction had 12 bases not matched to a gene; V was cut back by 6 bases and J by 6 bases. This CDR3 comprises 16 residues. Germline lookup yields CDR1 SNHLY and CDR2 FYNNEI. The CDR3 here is CASSFDRLAGVSEQYF. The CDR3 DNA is TGTGCCAGCAGCTTCGACCGACTAGCGGGAGTATCCGAGCAGTACTTC.

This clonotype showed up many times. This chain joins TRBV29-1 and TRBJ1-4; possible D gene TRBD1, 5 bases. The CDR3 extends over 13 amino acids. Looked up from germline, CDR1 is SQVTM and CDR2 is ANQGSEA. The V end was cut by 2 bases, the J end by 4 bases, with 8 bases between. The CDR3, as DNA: TGCAGCGTTGAATTCAGGGATAATGAAAAACTGTTTTTT. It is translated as CSVEFRDNEKLFF. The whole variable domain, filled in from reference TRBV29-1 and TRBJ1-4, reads SAVISQKPSRDICQRGTSLTIQCQVDSQVTMMFWYRQQPGQSLTLIATANQGSEATYESGFVIDKFPISRPNLTFSTLTVSNMSPEDSSIYLCSVEFRDNEKLFFGSGTQLSVL.

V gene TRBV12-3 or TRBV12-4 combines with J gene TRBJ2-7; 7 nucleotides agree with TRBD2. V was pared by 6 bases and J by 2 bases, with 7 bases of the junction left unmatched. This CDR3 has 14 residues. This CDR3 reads CASSEGGSPYEQYF. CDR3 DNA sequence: TGTGCCAGCAGCGAGGGCGGGAGCCCCTACGAGCAGTACTTC.

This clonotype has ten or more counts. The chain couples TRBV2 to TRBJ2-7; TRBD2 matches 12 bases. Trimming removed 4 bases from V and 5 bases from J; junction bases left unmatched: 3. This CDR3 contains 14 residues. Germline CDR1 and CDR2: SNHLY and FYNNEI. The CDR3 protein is CASSVLAGGNEQYF. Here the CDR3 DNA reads TGTGCCAGCAGTGTACTAGCGGGAGGTAACGAGCAGTACTTC.

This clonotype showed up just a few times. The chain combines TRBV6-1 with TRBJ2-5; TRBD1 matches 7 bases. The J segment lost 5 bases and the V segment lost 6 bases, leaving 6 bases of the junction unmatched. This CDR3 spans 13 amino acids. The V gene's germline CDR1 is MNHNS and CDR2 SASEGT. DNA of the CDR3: TGTGCCAGCAGAAGGACAGGTCCGGAGACCCAGTACTTC. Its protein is CASRRTGPETQYF.

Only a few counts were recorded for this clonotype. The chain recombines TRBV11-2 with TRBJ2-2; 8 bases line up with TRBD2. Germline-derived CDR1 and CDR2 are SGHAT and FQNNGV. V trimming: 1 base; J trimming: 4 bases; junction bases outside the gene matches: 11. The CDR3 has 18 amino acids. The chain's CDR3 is CASSLGAAGGRLTGELFF. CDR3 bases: TGTGCCAGCAGCTTAGGCGCGGCGGGCGGGAGGCTCACCGGGGAGCTGTTTTTT.

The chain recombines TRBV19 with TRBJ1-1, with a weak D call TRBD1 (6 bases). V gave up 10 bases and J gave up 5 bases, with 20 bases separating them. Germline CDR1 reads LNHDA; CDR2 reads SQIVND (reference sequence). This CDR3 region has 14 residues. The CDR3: CATEPKTGGTEAFF. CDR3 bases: TGTGCCACCGAGCCGAAGACAGGTGGGACTGAAGCTTTCTTT.

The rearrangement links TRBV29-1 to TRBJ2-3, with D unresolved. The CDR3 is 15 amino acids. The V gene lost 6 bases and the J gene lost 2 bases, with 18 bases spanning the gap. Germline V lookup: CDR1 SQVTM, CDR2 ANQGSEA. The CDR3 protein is CSVSLGSGNTDTQYF. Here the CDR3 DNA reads TGCAGCGTCAGTCTGGGTTCAGGAAACACAGATACGCAGTATTTT.

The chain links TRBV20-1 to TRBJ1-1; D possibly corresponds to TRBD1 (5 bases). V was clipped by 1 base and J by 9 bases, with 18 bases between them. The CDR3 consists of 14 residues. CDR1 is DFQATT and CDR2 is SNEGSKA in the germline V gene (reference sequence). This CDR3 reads CSARGTPGSRKAFF. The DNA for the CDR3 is TGCAGTGCTAGAGGCACCCCAGGGTCTCGGAAAGCTTTCTTT.

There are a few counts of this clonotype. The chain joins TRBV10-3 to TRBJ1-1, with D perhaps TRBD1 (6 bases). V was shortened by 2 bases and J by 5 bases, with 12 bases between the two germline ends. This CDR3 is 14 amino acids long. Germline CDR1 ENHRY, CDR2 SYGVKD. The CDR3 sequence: CAISESQGRTEAFF. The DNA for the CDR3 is TGTGCCATCAGTGAGAGCCAGGGGCGAACTGAAGCTTTCTTT.